Presented here are 30 T cell receptor beta chains from one specimen sequenced in a study of blood T cell repertoires in COVID-19. Here immunoSEQ multiplex PCR was the method, and the copy in TCRdb shows in-frame clones only, minus some. The table records around 100,000 clones, 80% of them present only once. Sequences were obtained from peripheral blood. The receptors originated from a woman aged 65 to 85 with acute or convalescent COVID-19.

This clone was seen a handful of times. The chain links TRBV6-2 or TRBV6-3 to TRBJ2-2; the match to TRBD2 covers 13 bases. After removal of 6 bases from V and 7 bases from J, the junction contained 17 bases not matched to a gene. The CDR3 is 19 residues long. Germline CDR1 reads MNHEY; CDR2 reads SVGEGT. The CDR3 nucleotides are TGTGCCAGCAGCCTTGGACTAGCGGGAGCCGACCTCTTCGGCGGGGAGCTGTTTTTT. It yields the protein CASSLGLAGADLFGGELFF.

The CDR3 loop reads CAWARGLEDQPQHF. CDR3 coding DNA: TGTGCCTGGGCGCGGGGTTTGGAGGATCAGCCCCAGCATTTT. This sequence joins TRBV30 and TRBJ1-5; unclear D gene. The germline CDR1 and CDR2 sequences are GTSNPN and SVGIG (reference sequence). Deletions cut 5 bases from V and 5 bases from J, with 16 bases between. CDR3 length equals 14 residues. The whole variable domain, remainder taken from reference TRBV30 and TRBJ1-5, is SQTIHQWPATLVQPVGSPLSLECTVEGTSNPNLYWYRQAAGRGLQLLFYSVGIGQISSEVPQNLSASRPQDRQFILSSKKLLLSDSGFYLCAWARGLEDQPQHFGDGTRLSIL.

The chain is built from TRBV4-1 and TRBJ2-1, with 7 positions matching TRBD1. V lost 11 bases to trimming and J lost 3 bases; unmatched junction nucleotides: 10. CDR1 is MGHRA and CDR2 is YSYEKL in the germline V gene. This CDR3 spans 14 amino acids. CDR3 coding DNA: TGCGCCGTCCGCCCCCAGGGGGTCTACAATGAGCAGTTCTTC. As protein: CAVRPQGVYNEQFF.

This clone has only one observation. The chain combines TRBV28 with TRBJ1-2, with 11 bases aligning to TRBD1. Trimming cost V 8 bases and J 4 bases; bases outside gene matches: 3. Germline CDR1 MDHEN, CDR2 SYDVKM. There are 13 residues in the CDR3. The DNA of the CDR3 is TGTGCCAGCGAGGGACAGGGGGGCTATGGCTACACCTTC. It codes for CASEGQGGYGYTF.

The rearrangement uses TRBV7-6 and TRBJ1-1, with TRBD1 as a possible D gene (6 bases). The V gene's germline CDR1 is SGHVS and CDR2 FNYEAQ. The CDR3 loop spans 14 amino acids. The V end lost 4 bases, the J end lost 1 base, and 10 bases lay between the germline ends. DNA for the CDR3: TGTGCCAGCAGCTCGGGACAAACGAACACTGAAGCTTTCTTT. Its protein product is CASSSGQTNTEAFF.

This clone was seen only once. The rearrangement links TRBV30 to TRBJ1-4, with D maybe TRBD1 (6 bases). CDR1 and CDR2 from the germline V gene are GTSNPN and SVGIG (reference sequence). V lost 0 bases, J lost 15 bases, and 11 bases lay in between. The CDR3 runs 11 residues. The CDR3 is CAWSVQGGVFF. The CDR3 nucleotides read TGTGCCTGGAGTGTACAAGGGGGGGTGTTTTTT.

The J gene is TRBJ2-5, the V gene TRBV19, with 7 positions matching TRBD1. The CDR3 is 14 residues long. J gave up 4 bases and V 1 base, and 3 bases lay outside the gene matches. Germline CDR1 is LNHDA and CDR2 is SQIVND (reference sequence). The CDR3, as DNA: TGTGCCAGTAGTATAGTCGAGGGGGCAGAGACCCAGTACTTC. Its translation: CASSIVEGAETQYF.

The chain couples TRBV19 to TRBJ1-5, with D possibly TRBD1 on 6 matching bases. Germline V gene lookup returns CDR1 LNHDA and CDR2 SQIVND (reference sequence). This CDR3 has 13 residues. The V end lost 2 bases, the J end lost 7 bases, and 9 bases lay between the germline ends. The CDR3 DNA sequence: TGTGCCAGTAGTATACAAGGGGGACAGCCCCAGCATTTT. It translates to CASSIQGGQPQHF. The full variable domain, in which reference TRBV19 and TRBJ1-5 provide the parts outside the CDR3, is DGGITQSPKYLFRKEGQNVTLSCEQNLNHDAMYWYRQDPGQGLRLIYYSQIVNDFQKGDIAEGYSVSREKKESFPLTVTSAQKNPTAFYLCASSIQGGQPQHFGDGTRLSIL.

CDR3 protein: CAWSVGTAGYSGNTIYF. The CDR3 DNA sequence: TGTGCCTGGAGTGTAGGAACTGCAGGCTACTCTGGAAACACCATATATTTT. The chain couples TRBV30 to TRBJ1-3, with unresolved D. CDR1 and CDR2 from the germline V gene are GTSNPN and SVGIG (reference sequence). CDR3 length equals 17 residues. The V and J ends lost 0 bases and 0 bases respectively, with 15 bases between them.

J is TRBJ2-1 and V is TRBV28, with TRBD2 matching over 8 bases. The germline V gene has CDR1 MDHEN and CDR2 SYDVKM. J lost 8 bases, V lost 2 bases, and 8 bases had no gene match. This CDR3 is 15 amino acids long. CDR3 region: CASSLGAGAVDEQFF. In DNA, the CDR3 is TGTGCCAGCAGTTTAGGAGCGGGGGCAGTGGATGAGCAGTTCTTC.

The J gene is TRBJ2-3, the V gene TRBV6-2 or TRBV6-3; maybe TRBD1 (6 bases). The CDR3 length is 18 residues. The V gene's germline CDR1 is MNHEY and CDR2 SVGEGT. Between the trimmed V and J ends, which lost 2 bases and 4 bases, there was a span of 22 bases. CDR3 in amino acids: CASSYRPHMGAGADTQYF. In DNA, the CDR3 is TGTGCCAGCAGTTACCGTCCTCATATGGGGGCGGGCGCAGATACGCAGTATTTT.

This chain joins TRBV3-1 (or the pseudogene TRBV3-2) and TRBJ1-2, with 7 bases lining up with TRBD1. In germline, CDR1 is LGHDT, CDR2 YNNKEL (reference sequence). V lost 4 bases and J lost 10; bases outside the gene matches: 12. This CDR3 is built from 14 residues. The CDR3 region is CASSLRVGTVVYTF. CDR3 bases: TGTGCCAGCAGCCTAAGGGTAGGGACAGTAGTCTACACCTTC.

This clone was found a few times. This rearrangement joins TRBV7-3 to TRBJ1-1; no reliable D call. Trimming cost V 5 bases and J 0 bases, with 7 bases left between them. This CDR3 comprises 13 residues. CDR1 and CDR2 from the germline V gene are SGHTA and FQGTGA. The CDR3 spells CASSPTVNTEAFF. CDR3 sequence (DNA): TGTGCCAGCAGCCCCACAGTGAACACTGAAGCTTTCTTT.

The chain employs TRBV27 and TRBJ1-6; 12 nucleotides agree with TRBD1. Germline V gene data show CDR1 as MNHEY and CDR2 as SMNVEV (reference sequence). The CDR3 sequence is 15 residues long. The J segment lost 14 bases and the V segment lost 2 bases, leaving 7 bases of the junction unmatched. In nucleotides, the CDR3 is TGTGCCAGCAGTTTAGGGGACAGGGGGCGTGGGTCCCTCCACTTT. Its translation: CASSLGDRGRGSLHF.

The chain links TRBV6-5 to TRBJ1-1; D uncertain. CDR1 is MNHEY, CDR2 SVGAGI, per germline. The CDR3 is 14 residues long. The V end was cut by 6 bases, the J end by 0 bases, with 11 bases between. DNA for the CDR3: TGTGCCAGCAGCCCCAGGTTCATGAACACTGAAGCTTTCTTT. Translation gives CASSPRFMNTEAFF.

The chain uses TRBV5-1 and TRBJ1-1; D possibly corresponds to TRBD1 (6 bases). The CDR3 is made up of 14 amino acids. The V and J ends lost 0 bases and 10 bases respectively, with 16 bases between them. The germline V gene has CDR1 SGHRS and CDR2 YFSETQ. CDR3 in DNA: TGCGCCAGCAGCTTGGAGTCGGGACAAGAAAGAGCTTTCTTT. Encoded protein: CASSLESGQERAFF.

The chain carries TRBV28 and TRBJ2-4, with TRBD1 identical over 10 bases. Germline V gene sequence: CDR1 MDHEN, CDR2 SYDVKM. V shed 6 bases and J 6 bases; nucleotides not matched to a gene: 14. This CDR3 is built from 17 residues. CDR3 in DNA: TGTGCCAGCAGACCTTCGGCCGGGACAGGGGTGATAAACATTCAGTACTTC. Protein sequence: CASRPSAGTGVINIQYF.

The CDR3 bases are TGCGCCAGCAGCTCAGCTTTAGCGGGGGGGCTCGGGACCCAGTACTTC. Protein: CASSSALAGGLGTQYF. J is TRBJ2-5 and V is TRBV5-1; TRBD2 aligns across 11 bases. The CDR3 is made up of 16 amino acids. The germline gives CDR1 SGHRS, CDR2 YFSETQ. The ends lost 3 bases at V and 7 bases at J; junction bases unmatched: 11.

The chain joins TRBV7-3 to TRBJ2-3; TRBD1 agrees at 10 bases. Germline loops: CDR1 SGHTA, CDR2 FQGTGA. J lost 4 bases, V lost 5 bases, and 6 bases had no gene match. The CDR3 runs to 15 residues. CDR3 bases: TGTGCCAGCAGCCGGGACAGGGGATATCCAGATACGCAGTATTTT. It yields the protein CASSRDRGYPDTQYF.

The chain employs TRBV29-1 and TRBJ2-1; TRBD2 agrees at 10 bases. The germline gives CDR1 SQVTM, CDR2 ANQGSEA. This CDR3 is 13 amino acids long. Germline trimming cut 6 bases from V and 7 bases from J; bases unmatched to any gene: 6. CDR3 sequence (DNA): TGCAGCGTCTTAGCGGGGGGTATGAATGAGCAGTTCTTC. This translates into CSVLAGGMNEQFF.

CDR3 in amino acids: CASSLGLDTQYF. Written as DNA, the CDR3 is TGTGCCAGCAGCTTAGGTCTGGATACGCAGTATTTT. V gene TRBV7-8 combines with J gene TRBJ2-3; D gene ambiguous. The ends were cut back, 1 base at V and 6 bases at J, with 5 bases in the middle. Germline V CDR1 and CDR2: SGHVS, FQNEAQ. The CDR3 totals 12 residues.

The chain has TRBV6-2 or TRBV6-3 and TRBJ2-2; a weak D match, TRBD1 (7 bases). Germline lookup yields CDR1 MNHEY and CDR2 SVGEGT. V was trimmed by 0 bases and J by 6 bases, leaving 23 bases between them. CDR3 length equals 19 residues. This CDR3 is CASSYSSGGGWSSAGELFF. The CDR3 DNA is TGTGCCAGCAGTTACTCGAGTGGAGGGGGCTGGTCTTCGGCCGGGGAGCTGTTTTTT.

V and J are TRBV21-1 and TRBJ2-7; the listed D gene, TRBD1, was not tested against the DNA. TRBV21-1 is flagged as a pseudogene. The CDR3 consists of 18 residues. CDR3 in amino acids: CASSPRRSRGLPTYEQYF. The DNA of the CDR3 is TGTGCCAGCAGCCCTCGGAGATCCAGGGGGCTTCCTACCTACGAGCAGTACTTC.

The V call is TRBV6-6, the J call TRBJ2-3, with 8 bases aligning to TRBD2. CDR3 size: 16 residues. With 2 bases clipped from V and 4 bases from J, the junction kept 8 bases outside the gene matches. Looked up from germline, CDR1 is MNHNY and CDR2 is SVGAGI (reference sequence). The CDR3 loop reads CASSYAGGESADTQYF. The CDR3 DNA follows: TGTGCCAGCAGTTACGCGGGGGGCGAATCAGCAGATACGCAGTATTTT.

The chain couples TRBV24-1 to TRBJ2-5, with TRBD2 matching 14 bases. Germline lookup yields CDR1 KGHDR and CDR2 SFDVKD. Unmatched junction bases numbered 2, after V lost 4 bases and J lost 5 bases. The CDR3 sequence is 15 residues long. DNA of the CDR3: TGTGCCACCAGTGACTGGACTAGCGGGGGGGAGACCCAGTACTTC. It is translated as CATSDWTSGGETQYF.

The genes are TRBV20-1 and TRBJ2-3; 7 bases fit TRBD2. The CDR3 is made up of 13 amino acids. The junction had 3 bases not matched to a gene; V was cut back by 3 bases and J by 3 bases. In germline, CDR1 is DFQATT, CDR2 SNEGSKA (reference sequence). DNA of the CDR3: TGCAGTGCTAGTGGGGGGGAAACAGATACGCAGTATTTT. Translated: CSASGGETDTQYF.

The CDR3 nucleotides read TGTGCCATCAGTGACATTTACACCGGGGAGCTGTTTTTT. This sequence encodes CAISDIYTGELFF. V is TRBV10-3 and J is TRBJ2-2; no firm D call. The CDR3 is 13 residues long. Germline V CDR1 and CDR2: ENHRY, SYGVKD. Trimming shortened V by 3 bases and J by 3 bases, and 5 bases separated the two germline ends.

The CDR3 sequence: CASSYSGGGDYGYTF. DNA for the CDR3: TGTGCCAGCAGTTACTCGGGGGGGGGAGACTATGGCTACACCTTC. This chain links TRBV6-5 with TRBJ1-2, with D perhaps matching TRBD1 (5 bases). The CDR3 sequence is 15 residues long. From germline, CDR1 is MNHEY and CDR2 SVGAGI. Trimming took 0 bases from V and 3 from J, leaving 11 bases between them.

This chain links TRBV28 with TRBJ2-2, with D maybe TRBD2 (6 bases). This CDR3 has 17 amino acids. The V and J ends lost 2 bases and 7 bases respectively, with 20 bases between them. CDR1 and CDR2 from the germline V gene are MDHEN and SYDVKM. DNA of the CDR3: TGTGCCAGCAGTTTAGGAGTCCCCCCAAGGGGAGGCGGGGAGCTGTTTTTT. Translated: CASSLGVPPRGGGELFF.

This clone showed up many times. J is TRBJ2-3 and V is TRBV9; D is possibly TRBD2 (5 bases). Per germline, CDR1 SGDLS and CDR2 YYNGEE. CDR3 size: 14 residues. Trimming removed 3 bases at V and 6 bases at J, with 14 bases between. This CDR3 is CASSERPTKDTQYF. In DNA, the CDR3 is TGTGCCAGCAGCGAAAGGCCGACTAAGGATACGCAGTATTTT.